Given below is one TCR beta chain in context. This clone's antigen is unknown. A much larger clonotype is one base distant, so this may be a read error. Via the germline V gene (reference sequence), CDR1 is LNHDA and CDR2 SQIVND. Clipping removes 2 bases from V and 5 bases from J, with 3 as the unmatched junction base count. The CDR3 holds 15 amino acids from the cysteine to the phenylalanine. Solely the CDR3 DNA is kept, with 45 bases framed from the first base. The data belong to a study of glioma-infiltrating T cells (dated by TCRdb to the mid-2010s). Turning to the overall study: TCR alpha- and beta-chain repertoires were sequenced from glioma tissue, non-neoplastic brain tissue and matched peripheral blood mononuclear cells. To measure divergence between tissue and blood T-cell populations, each tissue-infiltrating repertoire was compared with the peripheral blood repertoire of the same patient. Three low-grade glioma patients, several primary glioblastoma patients, and three non-glioma patients who contributed non-neoplastic brain tissue made up the paired cohort.

TCR alpha and beta CDR3 regions were amplified with the iRepertoire nested amplicon-rescue multiplex PCR (arm-PCR) platform from RNA. For one-step reverse transcription and amplification, roughly 85-400 ng of tissue mRNA or PBMC total RNA was used as input. Following bead purification, Illumina adapters were added through a secondary multiplex PCR, and the libraries were then gel-purified between 200 and 400 bp. Libraries carried internal 6-nucleotide barcodes used for demultiplexing. Libraries were sequenced on an Illumina MiSeq with 2x220 or 2x250 nucleotide paired-end reads. The paper's processing steps were these. Paired reads were merged using FLASH 1.2.11 and were aligned to the GRCh37 human genome using BWA-MEM, after which TRA and TRB reads were extracted. V and J assignment used an IMGT-derived reference of cassette sequences and CDR3 motifs that included pseudogenes. Three-frame translation of reads was performed, and productive CDR3s were defined as those with a C...FGXG motif and no stop codons. A clonotype was defined as a unique combination of a V-J cassette pair and a CDR3 amino acid sequence. Hamming distance filtering was applied to reads, with thresholds set by the sequence error rate of each sample in mapped regions. TCRdb reprocessing: public reads trimmed at Q25 with fastp, clones called with MiXCR, in-frame beta chains kept. Records with the same CDR3 protein are collapsed into one entry carrying the most frequent genes and DNA. The V and J calls reflect TCRdb's pipeline rather than the authors' work. The sample table lists over 80,000 distinct CDR3 sequences, approximately 39% of them with a count of one. 35% to 40% of the sample is held by the ten biggest clonotypes.

Overall study results and their limits: Very few CDR3 sequences were found to be shared between tissue and blood, and this scarcity was attributed to high CDR3 diversity and limited sampling. In non-neoplastic patients, VJ-independent divergence between tissue and blood fell below expectation, whereas in all gliomas, and especially in low-grade gliomas, the divergence rose above expectation. The group comparisons were based on small numbers of patients: three non-neoplastic, three low-grade glioma and about eight glioblastoma patients.

The sample was glioma tissue, nonneoplastic brain tissue, or PBMCs (not recorded which). The V and J segments used are TRBV19 and TRBJ2-4; TRBD1 matches 10 bases in the middle. The sequence came from a human donor with low-grade glioma or glioblastoma, undergoing nonglioma brain surgery, or in good health (not recorded which). In nucleotides, the sequence is TGTGCCAGTAGTATACCTGGACAGGGGGAAAACATTCAGTACTTC. It specifies CASSIPGQGENIQYF.